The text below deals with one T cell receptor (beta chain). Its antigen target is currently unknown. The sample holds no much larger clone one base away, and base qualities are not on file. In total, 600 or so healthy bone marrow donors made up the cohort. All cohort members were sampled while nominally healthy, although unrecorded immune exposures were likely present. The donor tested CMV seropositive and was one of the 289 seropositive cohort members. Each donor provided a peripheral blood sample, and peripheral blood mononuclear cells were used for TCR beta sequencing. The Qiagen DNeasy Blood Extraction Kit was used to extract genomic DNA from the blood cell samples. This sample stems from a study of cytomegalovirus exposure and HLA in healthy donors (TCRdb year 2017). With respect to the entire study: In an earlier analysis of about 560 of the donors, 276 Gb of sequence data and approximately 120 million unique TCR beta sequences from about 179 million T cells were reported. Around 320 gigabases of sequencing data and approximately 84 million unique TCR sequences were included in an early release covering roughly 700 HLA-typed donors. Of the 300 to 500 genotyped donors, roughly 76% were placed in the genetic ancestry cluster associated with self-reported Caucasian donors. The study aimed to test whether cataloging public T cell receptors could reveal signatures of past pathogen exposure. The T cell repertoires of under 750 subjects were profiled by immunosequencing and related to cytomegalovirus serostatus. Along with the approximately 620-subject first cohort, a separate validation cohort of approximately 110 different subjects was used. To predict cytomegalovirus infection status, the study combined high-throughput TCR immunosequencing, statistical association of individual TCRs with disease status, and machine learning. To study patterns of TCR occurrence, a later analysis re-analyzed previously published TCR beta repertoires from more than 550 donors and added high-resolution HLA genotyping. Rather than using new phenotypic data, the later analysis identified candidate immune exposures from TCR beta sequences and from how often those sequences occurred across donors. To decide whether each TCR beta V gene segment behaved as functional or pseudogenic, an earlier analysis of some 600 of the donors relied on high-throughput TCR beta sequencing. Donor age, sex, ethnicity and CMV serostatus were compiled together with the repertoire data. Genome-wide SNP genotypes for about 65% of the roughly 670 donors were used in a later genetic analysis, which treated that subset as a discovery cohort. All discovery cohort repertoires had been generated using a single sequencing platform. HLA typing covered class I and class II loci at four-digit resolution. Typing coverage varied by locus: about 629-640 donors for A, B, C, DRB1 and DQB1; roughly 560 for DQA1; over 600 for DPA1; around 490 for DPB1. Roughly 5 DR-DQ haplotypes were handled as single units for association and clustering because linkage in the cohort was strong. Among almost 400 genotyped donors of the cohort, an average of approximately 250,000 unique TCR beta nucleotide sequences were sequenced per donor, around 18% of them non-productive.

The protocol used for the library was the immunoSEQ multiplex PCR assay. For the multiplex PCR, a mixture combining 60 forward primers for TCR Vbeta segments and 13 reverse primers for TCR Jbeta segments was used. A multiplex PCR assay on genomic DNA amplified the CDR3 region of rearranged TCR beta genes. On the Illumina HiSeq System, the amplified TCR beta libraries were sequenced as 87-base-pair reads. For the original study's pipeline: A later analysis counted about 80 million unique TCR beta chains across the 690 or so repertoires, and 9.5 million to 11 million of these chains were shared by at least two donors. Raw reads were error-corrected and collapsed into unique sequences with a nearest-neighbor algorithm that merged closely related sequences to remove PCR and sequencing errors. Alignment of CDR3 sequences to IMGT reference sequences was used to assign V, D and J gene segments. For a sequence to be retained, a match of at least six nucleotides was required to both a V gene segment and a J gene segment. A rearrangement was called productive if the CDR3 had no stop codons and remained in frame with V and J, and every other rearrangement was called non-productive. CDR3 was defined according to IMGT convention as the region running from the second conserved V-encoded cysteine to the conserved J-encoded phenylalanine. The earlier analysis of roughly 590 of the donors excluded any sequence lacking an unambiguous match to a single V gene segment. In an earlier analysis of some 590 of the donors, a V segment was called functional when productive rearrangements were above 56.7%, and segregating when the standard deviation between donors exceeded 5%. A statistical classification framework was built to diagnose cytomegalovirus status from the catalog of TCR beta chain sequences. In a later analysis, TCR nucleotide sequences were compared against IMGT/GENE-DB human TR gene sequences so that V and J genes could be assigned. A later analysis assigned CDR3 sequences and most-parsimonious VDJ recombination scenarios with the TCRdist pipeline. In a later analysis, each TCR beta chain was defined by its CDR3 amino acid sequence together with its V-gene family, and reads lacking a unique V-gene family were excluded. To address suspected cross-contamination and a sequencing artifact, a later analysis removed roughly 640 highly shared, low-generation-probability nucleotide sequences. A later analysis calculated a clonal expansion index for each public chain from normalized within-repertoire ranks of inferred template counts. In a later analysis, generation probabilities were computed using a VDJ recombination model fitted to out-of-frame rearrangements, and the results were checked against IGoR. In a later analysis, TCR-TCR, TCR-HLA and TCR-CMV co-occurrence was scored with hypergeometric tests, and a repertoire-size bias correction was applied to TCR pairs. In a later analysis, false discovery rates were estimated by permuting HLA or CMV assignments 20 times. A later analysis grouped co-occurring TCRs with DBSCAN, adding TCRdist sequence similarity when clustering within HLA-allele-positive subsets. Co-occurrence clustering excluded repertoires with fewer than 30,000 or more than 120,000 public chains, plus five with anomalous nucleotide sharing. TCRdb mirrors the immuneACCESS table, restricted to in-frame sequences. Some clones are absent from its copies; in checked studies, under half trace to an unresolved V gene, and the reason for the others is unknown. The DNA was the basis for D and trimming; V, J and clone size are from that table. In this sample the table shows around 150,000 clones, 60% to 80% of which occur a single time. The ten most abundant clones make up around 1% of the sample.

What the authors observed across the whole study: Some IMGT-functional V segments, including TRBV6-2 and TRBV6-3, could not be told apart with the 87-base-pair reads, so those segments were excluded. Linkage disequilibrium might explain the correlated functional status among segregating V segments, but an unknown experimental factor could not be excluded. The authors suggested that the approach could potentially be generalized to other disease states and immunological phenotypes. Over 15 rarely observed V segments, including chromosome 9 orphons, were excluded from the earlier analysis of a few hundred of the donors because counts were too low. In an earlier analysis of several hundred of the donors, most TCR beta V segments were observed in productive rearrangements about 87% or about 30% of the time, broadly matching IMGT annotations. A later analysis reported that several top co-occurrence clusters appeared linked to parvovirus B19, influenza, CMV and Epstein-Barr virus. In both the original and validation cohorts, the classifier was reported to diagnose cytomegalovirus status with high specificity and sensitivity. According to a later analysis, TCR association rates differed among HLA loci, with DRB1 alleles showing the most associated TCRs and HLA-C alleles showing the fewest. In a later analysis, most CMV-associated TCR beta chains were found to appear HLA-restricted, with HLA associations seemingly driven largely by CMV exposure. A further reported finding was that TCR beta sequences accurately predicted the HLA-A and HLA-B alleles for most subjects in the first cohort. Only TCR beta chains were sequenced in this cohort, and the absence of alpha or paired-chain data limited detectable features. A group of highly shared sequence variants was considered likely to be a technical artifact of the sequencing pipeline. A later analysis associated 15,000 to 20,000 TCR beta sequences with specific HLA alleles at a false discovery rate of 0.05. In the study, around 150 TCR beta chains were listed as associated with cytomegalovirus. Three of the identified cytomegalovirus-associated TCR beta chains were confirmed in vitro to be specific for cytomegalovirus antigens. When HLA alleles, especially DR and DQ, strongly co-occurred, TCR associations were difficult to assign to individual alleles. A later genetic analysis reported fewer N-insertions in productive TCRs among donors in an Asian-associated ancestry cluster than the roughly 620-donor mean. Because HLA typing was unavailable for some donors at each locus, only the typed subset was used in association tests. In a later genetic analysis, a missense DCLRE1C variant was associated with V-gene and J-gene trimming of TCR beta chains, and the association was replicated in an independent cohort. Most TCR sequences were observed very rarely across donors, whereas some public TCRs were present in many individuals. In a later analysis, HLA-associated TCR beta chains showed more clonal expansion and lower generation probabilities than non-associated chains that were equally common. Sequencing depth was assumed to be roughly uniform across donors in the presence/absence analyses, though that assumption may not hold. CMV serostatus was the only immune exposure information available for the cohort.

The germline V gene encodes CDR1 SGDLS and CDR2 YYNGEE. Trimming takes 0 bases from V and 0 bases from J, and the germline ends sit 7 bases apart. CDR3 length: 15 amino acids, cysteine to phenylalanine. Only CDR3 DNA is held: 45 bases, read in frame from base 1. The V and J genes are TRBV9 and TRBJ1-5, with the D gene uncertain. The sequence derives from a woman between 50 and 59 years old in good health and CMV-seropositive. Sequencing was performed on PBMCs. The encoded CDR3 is CASSVGSLSNQPQHF. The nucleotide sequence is TGTGCCAGCAGCGTAGGAAGCCTTAGCAATCAGCCCCAGCATTTT.